The sequence of this TCR beta chain was determined in a study of chemoradiotherapy in HPV16-positive cancers. Clones were sequenced by immunoSEQ multiplex PCR, and TCRdb holds only the in-frame ones, with some missing. Among tens of thousands of clones, around 88% were seen once, and the ten largest hold 4.8%. Looked up from germline, CDR1 is SGHRS and CDR2 is YFSETQ. Trimming cost V 7 bases and J 2 bases, with 15 bases left between them. This CDR3 contains 15 residues. The chain links TRBV5-1 to TRBJ2-2; the D gene is possibly TRBD1 (5 bases). The clonotype comes from a human donor with HPV-associated anogenital cancer. The sequenced sample was blood, obtained from a patient who underwent chemoradiotherapy. The CDR3 bases are TGCGCCAGCGGCAGGGCAACCTCCAACACCGGGGAGCTGTTTTTT. Translating gives CASGRATSNTGELFF.